Each of the 24 T cell receptor beta chains below was sequenced from the same sample in a study of T cells in Graves' hyperthyroidism and ophthalmopathy. RNA transcripts provided the source from which TCR beta CDR3 regions were amplified. First-round RT-PCR of the TCR CDR3 relied on the HTBI primer set. MiXCR, applied by TCRdb to the multiplex PCR reads, yields one record per CDR3 protein. The table has roughly 180,000 distinct CDR3 sequences, more than 15% seen once; the top ten hold 25% to 30%. The material sequenced was blood. All receptors come from a woman in her forties or fifties with Graves' hyperthyroidism.

Here the CDR3 DNA reads TGTGCCAGCACCGGGGCCAACGTCCTGACTTTC. Protein: CASTGANVLTF. The chain combines TRBV12-3 or TRBV12-4 with TRBJ2-6; D is uncertain. V was pared by 7 bases and J by 4 bases, with 2 bases between. CDR3 size: 11 residues.

This clonotype was found many times. The chain recombines TRBV6-1 with TRBJ1-1; TRBD1 is a possible D gene (6 bases). This CDR3 comprises 13 residues. V was pared by 8 bases and J by 5 bases, with 15 bases between. Germline V gene data show CDR1 as MNHNS and CDR2 as SASEGT. CDR3: CASGPRGETEAFF. The CDR3 DNA follows: TGTGCCAGCGGCCCCAGGGGCGAAACTGAAGCTTTCTTT.

This clonotype was counted ten times or more. The V and J genes are TRBV18 and TRBJ1-2; the D is unclear. Germline lookup yields CDR1 KGHSH and CDR2 LQKENI. Deletions cut 2 bases from V and 8 bases from J, with 6 bases between. The CDR3 sequence is 11 residues long. The CDR3, as DNA: TGTGCCAGCTCACCAAGGAACGGCTACACCTTC. Translated, it gives CASSPRNGYTF.

This clonotype was picked up many times. V gene TRBV5-1 combines with J gene TRBJ2-2; D unresolved. CDR3 size: 16 residues. V lost 2 bases and J 0 bases, leaving 11 bases between the germline ends. The germline CDR1 and CDR2 sequences are SGHRS and YFSETQ. Here the CDR3 DNA reads TGCGCCAGCAGCTTAGTGGACCGCCCGAACACCGGGGAGCTGTTTTTT. Its translation: CASSLVDRPNTGELFF.

This clonotype was picked up a small number of times. CDR3 in DNA: TGTGCCAGCAGTGCCACTCGACTTATTGCTCAGCCCCAGCATTTT. The encoded protein is CASSATRLIAQPQHF. The genes are TRBV6-4 and TRBJ1-5; D gene ambiguous. Germline V gene sequence: CDR1 MRHNA, CDR2 SNTAGT. CDR3 length equals 15 residues. Trimming removed 4 bases from V and 6 bases from J, with 16 bases in between.

The CDR3: CASRTQGGNYGYTF. CDR3 sequence (DNA): TGTGCCAGCAGGACCCAGGGGGGGAACTATGGCTACACCTTC. This rearrangement joins TRBV28 to TRBJ1-2; TRBD1 matches at 7 bases. V lost 6 bases to trimming and J lost 2 bases; unmatched junction nucleotides: 6. This CDR3 is built from 14 residues. Germline CDR1 MDHEN, CDR2 SYDVKM.

This clonotype was counted ten times or more. This chain uses TRBV6-2 or TRBV6-3 with TRBJ1-6; D perhaps matches TRBD1 (5 bases). V was pared by 1 base and J by 8 bases, with 12 bases between. The CDR3 covers 15 residues. Germline-derived CDR1 and CDR2 are MNHEY and SVGEGT. The CDR3 DNA sequence: TGTGCCAGCAGTTACTTGCGGGGGACGGATTCACCCCTCCACTTT. Translated: CASSYLRGTDSPLHF.

This clonotype was seen once. V usage is TRBV11-2 and J usage is TRBJ1-1, with D possibly matching TRBD1 (5 bases). CDR1 and CDR2 from the germline V gene are SGHAT and FQNNGV. V was pared by 3 bases and J by 0 bases, with 14 bases between. The CDR3 is 16 residues long. CDR3 in DNA: TGTGCCAGCAGCTTGCGGGGGGGGTCGATGAACACTGAAGCTTTCTTT. Its protein is CASSLRGGSMNTEAFF.

The sample holds a few counts of this clonotype. V is TRBV6-2 or TRBV6-3 and J is TRBJ1-6; the match to TRBD1 covers 11 bases. Germline trimming cut 4 bases from V and 13 bases from J; bases unmatched to any gene: 3. CDR1 and CDR2 from the germline V gene are MNHEY and SVGEGT. This CDR3 has 13 amino acids. The DNA for the CDR3 is TGTGCCAGCAGTTTGGGACAGGGGGGGCCCCTCCACTTT. Amino acids: CASSLGQGGPLHF.

This clonotype was observed a few times. This chain uses TRBV4-1 with TRBJ2-2; D remains ambiguous. CDR1 and CDR2 (germline): MGHRA, YSYEKL. Trimming left V 7 bases short and J 3 bases short, with 12 bases between. The CDR3 runs 14 residues. The CDR3 loop is CASKNWGDTGELFF. The DNA for the CDR3 is TGCGCCAGCAAAAACTGGGGTGACACCGGGGAGCTGTTTTTT.

This clonotype was detected ten times or more. The chain combines TRBV7-9 with TRBJ1-1; unclear D gene. CDR3 length equals 14 residues. CDR1 and CDR2 (germline): SEHNR, FQNEAQ (reference sequence). Trimming took 1 base from V and 5 from J, leaving 11 bases between them. Here the CDR3 reads CASSLVSVGTEAFF. Here the CDR3 DNA reads TGTGCCAGCAGCTTAGTATCGGTGGGTACTGAAGCTTTCTTT.

To note about this clonotype: The junction departs from germline at one end; a sequencing error may be responsible. This chain connects TRBV7-6 to TRBJ2-1; TRBD2 matches at 7 bases. CDR3 size: 15 residues. CDR1 is SGHVS, CDR2 FNYEAQ, per germline. The CDR3 bases are TGTGCCAGCAGCTTAAGCGGGAACTCCTACAATGAGCGGTTCTTC. Its protein product is CASSLSGNSYNERFF.

This rearrangement joins TRBV12-3 or TRBV12-4 to TRBJ2-5; a weak D match, TRBD2 (6 bases). The CDR3 has 14 amino acids. V shed 3 bases and J shed 2 bases, with 10 bases lying between them. DNA for the CDR3: TGTGCCAGCAGTTTCTGGGGGGAACAAGAGACCCAGTACTTC. This gives the protein CASSFWGEQETQYF.

In its sample, this clonotype was seen many times. This rearrangement joins TRBV18 to TRBJ2-5; 9 bases are a match to TRBD1. CDR3 size: 16 residues. Unmatched junction bases numbered 6, after V lost 3 bases and J lost 1 base. Per germline, CDR1 KGHSH and CDR2 LQKENI. The CDR3 sequence is CASSPRNRGLQETQYF. The CDR3 region has the DNA TGTGCCAGCTCACCCCGAAACAGGGGGCTCCAAGAGACCCAGTACTTC.

This clonotype occurred many times. The CDR3 nucleotides are TGCAGTGCTAGTGGGACAGGGAGCTCCTATAATTCACCCCTCCACTTT. Its translation is CSASGTGSSYNSPLHF. The rearrangement uses TRBV20-1 and TRBJ1-6, with TRBD1 identical over 9 bases. The CDR3 runs 16 residues. With V trimmed by 3 bases and J by 0 bases, 3 bases remained unmatched. Per the germline V gene, CDR1 is DFQATT and CDR2 is SNEGSKA (reference sequence).

Ten or more counts support this clonotype. V and J are TRBV14 and TRBJ2-3; D remains unclear. The CDR3 is 16 residues long. Per germline, CDR1 SGHDN and CDR2 FVKESK. V shed 0 bases and J shed 1 base, with 11 bases lying between them. In nucleotides, the CDR3 is TGTGCCAGCAGCCAAGAGGGCTGGGTTGGCACAGATACGCAGTATTTT. Translated, it gives CASSQEGWVGTDTQYF.

At least ten counts were recorded for this clonotype. This chain uses TRBV27 with TRBJ1-5; D remains ambiguous. The CDR3 has 12 amino acids. Germline V gene lookup returns CDR1 MNHEY and CDR2 SMNVEV (reference sequence). The V end was cut by 6 bases, the J end by 7 bases, with 10 bases between. This CDR3 reads CASSPMGQPQHF. In nucleotides, the CDR3 is TGTGCCAGCAGCCCCATGGGGCAGCCCCAGCATTTT.

This clonotype was seen at least ten times. This sequence joins TRBV5-1 and TRBJ1-2; possibly TRBD1 for D (6 bases). Trimming shortened V by 0 bases and J by 4 bases, and 16 bases separated the two germline ends. This CDR3 is 16 amino acids long. Germline V gene sequence: CDR1 SGHRS, CDR2 YFSETQ. The CDR3 sequence is CASSLGTPTGSYGYTF. In DNA, the CDR3 is TGCGCCAGCAGCTTGGGGACCCCAACAGGGAGCTATGGCTACACCTTC.

This clonotype was observed at least ten times. The chain employs TRBV15 and TRBJ2-1; 9 bases match TRBD2. Germline V gene data show CDR1 as LNHNV and CDR2 as YYDKDF (reference sequence). The CDR3 contains 18 residues. Trimming at V came to 0 bases and at J to 1 base, leaving 7 bases not matched to a gene. CDR3 loop: CATSRDLLAGTSYNEQFF. As DNA, the CDR3 is TGTGCCACCAGCAGAGATCTCCTAGCGGGGACTTCCTACAATGAGCAGTTCTTC.

This clonotype was recorded many times. The rearrangement joins TRBV20-1 to TRBJ2-7, with a weak D call TRBD1 (6 bases). The CDR3 is made up of 13 amino acids. Germline loops: CDR1 DFQATT, CDR2 SNEGSKA (reference sequence). V lost 1 base and J lost 5, with 12 bases in between. The CDR3 region is CSARVQGSNEQYF. In DNA form, the CDR3 reads TGCAGTGCTAGAGTACAGGGTAGCAACGAGCAGTACTTC.

This chain uses TRBV7-9 with TRBJ2-7, with D perhaps TRBD1 (5 bases). Trimming stripped 5 bases from V and 2 bases from J, with 10 bases between. The germline V gene encodes CDR1 SEHNR and CDR2 FQNEAQ (reference sequence). The CDR3 runs to 13 residues. DNA for the CDR3: TGTGCCAGCAGCGCAGACAGAACCTACGAGCAGTACTTC. It is translated as CASSADRTYEQYF.

The chain links TRBV18 to TRBJ2-3; D perhaps matches TRBD2 (6 bases). This CDR3 has 14 amino acids. V gave up 4 bases and J gave up 2 bases, with 10 bases separating them. Germline V CDR1 and CDR2: KGHSH, LQKENI. The CDR3 DNA sequence: TGTGCCAGCTCACGGGACTCCTACACAGATACGCAGTATTTT. Residues: CASSRDSYTDTQYF. Looking up the rest from reference TRBV18 and TRBJ2-3 gives the full variable domain: NAGVMQNPRHLVRRRGQEARLRCSPMKGHSHVYWYRQLPEEGLKFMVYLQKENIIDESGMPKERFSAEFPKEGPSILRIQQVVRGDSAAYFCASSRDSYTDTQYFGPGTRLTVL.

Ten or more counts support this clonotype. The chain recombines TRBV6-1 with TRBJ2-2, with TRBD1 matching 9 bases. This CDR3 region has 15 residues. The J segment lost 3 bases and the V segment lost 7 bases, leaving 6 bases of the junction unmatched. Germline loops: CDR1 MNHNS, CDR2 SASEGT. CDR3 in amino acids: CASTRTGAYTGELFF. The DNA for the CDR3 is TGTGCCAGCACCAGGACAGGGGCCTACACCGGGGAGCTGTTTTTT.

This clonotype was counted many times. The chain employs TRBV6-2 or TRBV6-3 and TRBJ1-1; weak D call: TRBD1 (5 bases). CDR3 length: 14 residues. Looked up from germline, CDR1 is MNHEY and CDR2 is SVGEGT. V was clipped by 6 bases and J by 1 base, with 12 bases between them. Written as DNA, the CDR3 is TGTGCCAGCAGGGCAGGGCTGGCGAACACTGAAGCTTTCTTT. Encoded protein: CASRAGLANTEAFF.